Shown below are 13 T cell receptor beta chains from a single sample sequenced in a study of cytomegalovirus exposure and HLA in healthy donors. The PCR had 60 Vbeta and 13 Jbeta primers. The protocol was immunoSEQ multiplex PCR, while the TCRdb copy is restricted to in-frame clones and leaves out a portion. The sample lists around 120,000 clones; 70% to 80% were seen once. Source material: PBMCs. The receptors derive from a woman aged 50 to 65 in good health and CMV-seropositive.

V and J are TRBV21-1 and TRBJ1-2; TRBD1 was called by the table and not checked on the DNA. TRBV21-1 represents a pseudogene. This CDR3 contains 14 residues. This chain's CDR3 is CASTPHGQGRGYTF. DNA for the CDR3: TGTGCCAGCACCCCCCACGGACAGGGACGTGGCTACACCTTC.

V and J are TRBV5-1 and TRBJ2-3, with TRBD2 identical over 13 bases. This CDR3 comprises 16 residues. Germline assignment: CDR1 SGHRS and CDR2 YFSETQ. V shed 5 bases, J shed 4 bases, and the junction held 7 bases outside the gene matches. In nucleotides, the CDR3 is TGCGCCAGCAGTCAGACTAGCGGGGGGCGCGCAGATACGCAGTATTTT. Protein product: CASSQTSGGRADTQYF.

The V and J genes are TRBV19 and TRBJ2-2; D might be TRBD2 (5 bases). Deletions cut 10 bases from V and 4 bases from J, with 13 bases between. This CDR3 has 13 amino acids. Germline V gene data show CDR1 as LNHDA and CDR2 as SQIVND (reference sequence). The CDR3: CAIQSRGTGELFF. The DNA of the CDR3 is TGTGCCATCCAGAGTCGGGGCACCGGGGAGCTGTTTTTT.

This sequence joins TRBV7-9 and TRBJ2-7; possible D gene TRBD2, 5 bases. Deletions cut 4 bases from V and 2 bases from J, with 9 bases between. The CDR3 is 13 amino acids. Germline CDR1 and CDR2: SEHNR and FQNEAQ (reference sequence). The CDR3 nucleotides read TGTGCCAGCAGCTCCCGGGATACCTACGAGCAGTACTTC. Amino acid sequence: CASSSRDTYEQYF.

This clone was detected once. The genes are TRBV2 and TRBJ2-7; the D gene is possibly TRBD1 (7 bases). Germline CDR1 SNHLY, CDR2 FYNNEI. The V and J ends lost 4 bases and 7 bases respectively, with 17 bases between them. CDR3 length: 14 residues. The CDR3 is CASSANRPGGEQYF. In DNA form, the CDR3 reads TGTGCCAGCAGTGCGAATCGACCAGGGGGGGAGCAGTACTTC.

V gene TRBV30 combines with J gene TRBJ2-2; D is unclear. Germline values: CDR1 GTSNPN, CDR2 SVGIG (reference sequence). The length of the CDR3 is 11 residues. Trimming took off 1 base at V and 6 bases at J, with 3 bases between the two ends. CDR3 sequence (DNA): TGTGCCTGGAGTGGAGCCGGGGAGCTGTTTTTT. Translating gives CAWSGAGELFF.

The V call is TRBV19, the J call TRBJ1-4; a possible D gene is TRBD1 (5 bases). V was shortened by 1 base and J by 7 bases, with 13 bases between the two germline ends. In germline, CDR1 is LNHDA, CDR2 SQIVND (reference sequence). The CDR3 length is 15 residues. The CDR3 loop reads CASSIGGSAAEKLFF. CDR3 coding DNA: TGTGCCAGTAGTATAGGGGGCTCGGCGGCTGAAAAACTGTTTTTT.

The rearrangement joins TRBV5-6 to TRBJ2-7; 7 bases line up with TRBD1. CDR1 SGHDT and CDR2 YYEEEE come from the germline V gene. The junction had 2 bases not matched to a gene; V was cut back by 5 bases and J by 0 bases. The length of the CDR3 is 13 residues. The CDR3 DNA is TGTGCCAGCAGGGGGACAGCCTCCTACGAGCAGTACTTC. It specifies CASRGTASYEQYF.

This clone turned up a few times. The V gene is TRBV11-3, the J gene TRBJ2-6; the D is unclear. With 1 base removed from V and 4 bases from J, the gap between germline ends came to 14 bases. Germline loops: CDR1 SGHNT, CDR2 YENEEA. CDR3 length: 17 residues. The CDR3 region is CASSLGSGKAGANVLTF. CDR3 nucleotide sequence: TGTGCCAGCAGCTTAGGTTCCGGTAAAGCGGGGGCCAACGTCCTGACTTTC.

This clone was detected a few times. The rearrangement uses TRBV29-1 and TRBJ2-1; a possible D gene is TRBD1 (6 bases). This CDR3 comprises 14 residues. Looked up from germline, CDR1 is SQVTM and CDR2 is ANQGSEA. Trimming removed 8 bases at V and 4 bases at J, with 18 bases between. The CDR3 here is CSSWDTLFYNEQFF. CDR3 coding DNA: TGCAGCTCATGGGACACTTTATTTTACAATGAGCAGTTCTTC.

The V gene is TRBV4-1, the J gene TRBJ2-2; D is undetermined. This CDR3 spans 17 amino acids. V lost 0 bases to trimming and J lost 7 bases, with 18 bases between them. CDR1 and CDR2 from the germline V gene are MGHRA and YSYEKL. CDR3 DNA sequence: TGCGCCAGCAGCCAAGATAGCCCCCCCGGTATCCACGGGGAGCTGTTTTTT. Protein sequence: CASSQDSPPGIHGELFF.

The chain links TRBV9 to TRBJ2-2; 10 nucleotides match TRBD1. This CDR3 is 16 amino acids long. Germline assignment: CDR1 SGDLS and CDR2 YYNGEE. The junction had 9 bases not matched to a gene; V was cut back by 3 bases and J by 7 bases. The CDR3 protein is CASSGSGQGRIGELFF. The CDR3 DNA is TGTGCCAGCAGCGGCTCGGGACAGGGGCGTATCGGGGAGCTGTTTTTT.

The chain recombines TRBV12-5 with TRBJ2-7; 8 nucleotides align to TRBD2. Per the germline V gene, CDR1 is LGHNT and CDR2 is FRNRAP. This CDR3 contains 15 residues. The ends lost 1 base at V and 1 base at J; junction bases unmatched: 3. Written as DNA, the CDR3 is TGTGCTAGTGGTTTGGGCGGGGGGCTGTCCTACGAGCAGTACTTC. The encoded protein is CASGLGGGLSYEQYF.